This T cell receptor (beta chain) was observed in a study of blood T cell repertoires in COVID-19. The protocol was immunoSEQ multiplex PCR, while the TCRdb copy is restricted to in-frame clones and leaves out a portion. The repertoire holds roughly 150,000 clones, with about 84% as singletons. Trimming took off 4 bases at V and 0 bases at J, with 10 bases between the two ends. CDR1 is SGHRS, CDR2 YFSETQ, per germline. The CDR3 length is 15 residues. The gene calls are TRBV5-1 and TRBJ2-2; TRBD1 might be the D (6 bases). This receptor was taken from a man aged 40-55 years who had recovered from COVID-19. Input material: PBMCs or T cells enriched from blood (not recorded which). CDR3 DNA: TGCGCCAGCAGCCCCAGGGGCGCGAACACCGGGGAGCTGTTTTTT. Translating gives CASSPRGANTGELFF.